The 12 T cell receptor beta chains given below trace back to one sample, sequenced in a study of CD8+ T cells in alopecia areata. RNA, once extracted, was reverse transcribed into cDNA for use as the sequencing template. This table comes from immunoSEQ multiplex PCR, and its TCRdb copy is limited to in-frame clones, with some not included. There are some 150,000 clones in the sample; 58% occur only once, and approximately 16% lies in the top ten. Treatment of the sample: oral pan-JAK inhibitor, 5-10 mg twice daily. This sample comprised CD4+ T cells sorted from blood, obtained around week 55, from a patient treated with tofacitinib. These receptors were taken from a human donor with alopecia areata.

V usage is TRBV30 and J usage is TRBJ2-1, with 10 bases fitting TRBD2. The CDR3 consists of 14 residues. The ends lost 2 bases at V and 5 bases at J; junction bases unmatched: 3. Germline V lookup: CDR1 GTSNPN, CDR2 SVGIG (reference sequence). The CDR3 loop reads CAWSRAGGNNEQFF. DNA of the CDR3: TGTGCCTGGAGTCGAGCGGGGGGGAACAATGAGCAGTTCTTC.

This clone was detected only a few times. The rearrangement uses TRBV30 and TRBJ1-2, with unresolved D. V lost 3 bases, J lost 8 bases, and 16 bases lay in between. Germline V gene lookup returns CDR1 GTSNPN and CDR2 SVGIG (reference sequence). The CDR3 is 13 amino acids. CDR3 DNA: TGTGCCTGGAGGGACGTAGGAGGGTGGGGCTACACCTTC. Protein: CAWRDVGGWGYTF.

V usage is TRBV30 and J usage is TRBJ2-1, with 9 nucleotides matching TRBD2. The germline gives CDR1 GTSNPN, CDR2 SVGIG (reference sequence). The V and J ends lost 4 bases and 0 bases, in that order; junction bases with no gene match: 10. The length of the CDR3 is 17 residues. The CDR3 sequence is CAWTGRLAASSYNEQFF. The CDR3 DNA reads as TGTGCCTGGACAGGAAGACTAGCGGCCAGCTCCTACAATGAGCAGTTCTTC.

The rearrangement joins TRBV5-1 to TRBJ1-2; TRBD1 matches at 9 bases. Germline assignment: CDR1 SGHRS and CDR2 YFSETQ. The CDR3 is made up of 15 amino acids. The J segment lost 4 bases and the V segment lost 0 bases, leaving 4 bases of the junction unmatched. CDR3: CASSLGQGGSYGYTF. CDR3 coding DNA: TGCGCCAGCAGCTTGGGACAGGGGGGTAGCTATGGCTACACCTTC. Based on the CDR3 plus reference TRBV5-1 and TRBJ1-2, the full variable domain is KAGVTQTPRYLIKTRGQQVTLSCSPISGHRSVSWYQQTPGQGLQFLFEYFSETQRNKGNFPGRFSGRQFSNSRSEMNVSTLELGDSALYLCASSLGQGGSYGYTFGSGTRLTVV.

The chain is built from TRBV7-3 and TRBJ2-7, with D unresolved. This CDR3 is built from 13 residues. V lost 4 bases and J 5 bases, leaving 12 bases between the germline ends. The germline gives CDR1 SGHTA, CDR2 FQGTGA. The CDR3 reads CASSSQGGDEQYF. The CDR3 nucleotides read TGTGCCAGCAGCTCTCAAGGCGGCGACGAGCAGTACTTC.

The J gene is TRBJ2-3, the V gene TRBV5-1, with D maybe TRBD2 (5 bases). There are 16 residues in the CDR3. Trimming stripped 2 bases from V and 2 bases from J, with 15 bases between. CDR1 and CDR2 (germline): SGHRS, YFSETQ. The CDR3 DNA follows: TGCGCCAGCAGCTTTGGGCAGGACTTTTACACAGATACGCAGTATTTT. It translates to CASSFGQDFYTDTQYF. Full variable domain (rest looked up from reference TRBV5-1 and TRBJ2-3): KAGVTQTPRYLIKTRGQQVTLSCSPISGHRSVSWYQQTPGQGLQFLFEYFSETQRNKGNFPGRFSGRQFSNSRSEMNVSTLELGDSALYLCASSFGQDFYTDTQYFGPGTRLTVL.

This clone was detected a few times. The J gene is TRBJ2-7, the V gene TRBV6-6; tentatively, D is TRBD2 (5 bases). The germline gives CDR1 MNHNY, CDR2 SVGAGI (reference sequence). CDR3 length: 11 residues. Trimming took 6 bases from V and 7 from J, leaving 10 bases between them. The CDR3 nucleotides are TGTGCCAGCAGAACTACGGGGGAGCAGTACTTC. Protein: CASRTTGEQYF.

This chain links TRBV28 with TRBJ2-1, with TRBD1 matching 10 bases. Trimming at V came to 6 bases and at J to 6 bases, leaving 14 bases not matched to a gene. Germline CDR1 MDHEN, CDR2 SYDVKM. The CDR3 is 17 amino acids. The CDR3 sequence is CASRTGGWVIFSNEQFF. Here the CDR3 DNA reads TGTGCCAGCAGGACAGGGGGCTGGGTGATATTTTCCAATGAGCAGTTCTTC.

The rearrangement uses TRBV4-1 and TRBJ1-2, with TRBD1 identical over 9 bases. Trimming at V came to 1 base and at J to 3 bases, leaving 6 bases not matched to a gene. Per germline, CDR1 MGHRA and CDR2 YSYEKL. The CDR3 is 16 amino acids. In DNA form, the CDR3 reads TGCGCCAGCAGCCAAGTCGGGACAGGGTCGGACTATGGCTACACCTTC. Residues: CASSQVGTGSDYGYTF.

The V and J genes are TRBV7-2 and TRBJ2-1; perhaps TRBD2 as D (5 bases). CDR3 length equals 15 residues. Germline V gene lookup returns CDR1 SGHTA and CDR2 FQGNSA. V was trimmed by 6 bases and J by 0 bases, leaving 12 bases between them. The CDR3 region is CASRTDSGSYNEQFF. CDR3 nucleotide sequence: TGTGCCAGCAGAACGGACTCCGGCTCCTACAATGAGCAGTTCTTC.

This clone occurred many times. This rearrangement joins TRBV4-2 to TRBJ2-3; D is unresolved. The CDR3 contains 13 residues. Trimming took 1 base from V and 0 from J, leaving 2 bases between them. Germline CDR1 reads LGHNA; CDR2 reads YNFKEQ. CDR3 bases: TGTGCCAGCAGCCAAGTTAGCACAGATACGCAGTATTTT. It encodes CASSQVSTDTQYF.

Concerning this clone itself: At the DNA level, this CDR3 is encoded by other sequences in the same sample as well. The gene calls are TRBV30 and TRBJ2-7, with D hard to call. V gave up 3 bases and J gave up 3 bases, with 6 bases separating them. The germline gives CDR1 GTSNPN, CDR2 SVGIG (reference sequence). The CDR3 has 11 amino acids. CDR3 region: CAWSASYEQYF. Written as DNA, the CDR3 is TGTGCCTGGAGCGCAAGCTACGAGCAGTACTTC.